This paragraph covers one T cell receptor (beta chain) sequence. Antigen specificity is unknown. V was trimmed by 6 bases and J by 2 bases, leaving 13 bases between them. The CDR3 sequence is 14 residues long. From germline, CDR1 is MDHEN and CDR2 SYDVKM. The sample originates from a study of shared clonotypes between healthy human individuals. Study context: With ages of 18 to 49, the donors were a couple of women and a few men.

Clones were read by immunoSEQ multiplex PCR, and TCRdb kept only the in-frame ones, dropping some. The table includes roughly 2,300,000 clones, just under 95% detected once. Points from the study as a whole: Clonotype sharing levels among donors were expected to vary with sequencing depth.

Sequences were obtained from naive CD4+ T cells from PBMCs. Subset reported: CD45RA+ positively selected. This chain connects TRBV28 to TRBJ1-2, with D possibly TRBD1 on 5 matching bases. The receptor was derived from a man aged 18-30 years in good health. Some clones in this sample may be carry-over from other donors' samples. The CDR3 bases are TGTGCCAGCAGCCCTGGGGGGTGGAACTATGGCTACACCTTC. Protein sequence: CASSPGGWNYGYTF.